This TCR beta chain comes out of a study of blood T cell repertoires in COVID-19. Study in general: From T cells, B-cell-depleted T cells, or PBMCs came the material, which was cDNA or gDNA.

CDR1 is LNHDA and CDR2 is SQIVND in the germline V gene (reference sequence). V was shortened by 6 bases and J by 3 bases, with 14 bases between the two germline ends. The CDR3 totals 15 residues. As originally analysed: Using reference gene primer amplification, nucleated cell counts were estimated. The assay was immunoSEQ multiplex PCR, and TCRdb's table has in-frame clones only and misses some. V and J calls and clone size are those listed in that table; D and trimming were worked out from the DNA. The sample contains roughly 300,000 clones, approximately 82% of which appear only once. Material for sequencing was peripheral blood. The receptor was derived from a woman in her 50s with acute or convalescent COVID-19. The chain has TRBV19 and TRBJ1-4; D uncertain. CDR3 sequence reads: CASSETTVSNEKLFF. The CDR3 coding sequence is TGTGCCAGTAGCGAGACGACTGTCTCTAATGAAAAACTGTTTTTT.